This TCR beta chain appears in the sequencing data of a study of T-cell memory formation after mild COVID-19. TCRdb called the 5' RACE reads again in MiXCR, with one record for every CDR3 protein. The sample shows 140,000 or so distinct CDR3 sequences, 5.5% to 7% of them seen only once. This clonotype was counted many times. This CDR3 contains 16 residues. Germline assignment: CDR1 SGHKS and CDR2 YYEKEE (reference sequence). V was pared by 3 bases and J by 6 bases, with 18 bases between. The source is an adult woman who had mild COVID-19 (a few samples of this study predate the infection). Cell type and time point are not known. The material sequenced was PBMCs or a T cell subset sorted from them (not recorded which). The chain employs TRBV5-5 and TRBJ2-2, with D possibly being TRBD1 or TRBD2 (5 bases each). For the CDR3, the DNA is TGTGCCAGCAGCTCTGGACACCTCGGGGACCCCGGGGAGCTGTTTTTT. It is translated as CASSSGHLGDPGELFF.